This T cell receptor beta chain was captured in a study of blood T cell repertoires in COVID-19. Study details: Sites across the United States, Italy and Spain contributed samples from acute and convalescent COVID-19. Sample material is recorded as cDNA or gDNA derived from T cells, B-cell-depleted T cells, or PBMCs.

In the original workflow: Estimates of nucleated cell counts were drawn from the amplification of reference gene primers. Clones were read by immunoSEQ multiplex PCR, and TCRdb kept only the in-frame ones, dropping some. The V and J calls and the clone size are those of that table, but D and trimming were determined from the DNA. The sample has some 180,000 clones, 80% to 95% seen once. The sequencing sample was made of peripheral blood. The sequence came from a middle-aged man with acute or convalescent COVID-19.

CDR3 region: CASSSYRGSYNSPLHF. The CDR3 region has the DNA TGTGCCAGCAGTTCCTACAGGGGCTCCTATAATTCACCCCTCCACTTT. V gene TRBV28 combines with J gene TRBJ1-6; 7 bases fit TRBD1. The trim removed 4 bases at V and 0 bases at J, leaving 3 bases unmatched. Germline V gene lookup returns CDR1 MDHEN and CDR2 SYDVKM. The length of the CDR3 is 16 residues.